This T cell receptor beta chain stems from a study of identical twins (dated by TCRdb to the mid-2010s). Context from the whole study: To test whether fetal clonotypes persist, this study deep-sequenced TCR alpha and beta repertoires from monozygotic twins, from unrelated adults of various ages, and from cord blood. To rule out contamination, the twin experiments were replicated at different times with different library preparation protocols. Broad study findings and their caveats: Fewer insertions were carried by abundant cord blood beta clonotypes; a weaker similar trend was observed in young adult naive repertoires, while no such trend was observed in memory repertoires. Because the same donors could not be followed over many years, the conclusions depended on cross-sectional statistical analysis. Zero-insertion analyses could be partly confounded by invariant T cells such as MAIT and iNKT, although diverse VJ usage argued against such confounding for most clonotypes. Out-of-frame TCR alpha sharing in monozygotic twins was systematically underestimated by recombination models, whereas sharing between unrelated individuals was in agreement with the recombination models. A weaker excess of twin sharing was found in beta out-of-frame sequences because the signal-to-noise ratio was lowered by fewer shared sequences. Out-of-frame TCR alpha sequences shared between twins showed an excess of low generation-probability sequences compared with coincidental sharing between unrelated individuals.

The CDR3 spans 17 residues, from the cysteine through the phenylalanine. The entry retains the CDR3 DNA only, 51 bases that are in frame from base 1. From the germline V gene (reference sequence), CDR1 is DFQATT and CDR2 is SNEGSKA. In the case of this clonotype: Its binding antigen is unknown. At one of its ends the junction is not consistent with the germline gene, which may arise from a read error.

The method behind the library was 5' RACE. Sequencing took place on an Illumina HiSeq 2000. A universal primer binding site was introduced by template switching, and a unique molecular identifier was present in the final cDNA, enabling accurate counting of TCR cDNA molecules. Specific primers in the conserved constant-segment region were used to synthesize first-strand cDNA for the TCR alpha and beta chains. Each cDNA library was double barcoded, with a SMART-Mk sample barcode plus Illumina barcodes, to control for contamination. TruSeq adapter sequences along with Illumina sample barcodes were introduced in two successive PCR steps. The TCR alpha and beta cDNA libraries were sequenced on the Illumina HiSeq platform using custom primers. The study's processing was this. MiGEC processed the raw reads to extract unique molecular identifiers, while MiXCR was used to determine the CDR3 positions. For each individual, recombination models were inferred using an EM algorithm with the repgenHMM and IGoR tools. Shared clonotype analysis was performed with the tcR package in R, normalizing sharing by the product of cloneset sizes. To study raw recombination free of thymic and clonal selection effects, out-of-frame nonproductive sequences were analyzed. TCRdb's own reprocessing of the public reads used fastp at Q25 and MiXCR and kept productive beta chains. Every distinct CDR3 protein forms one entry, paired with its most common genes and DNA. TCRdb, not the original authors, processed these V and J calls. The sample includes some 200,000 distinct CDR3 sequences, with roughly 7.5% observed a single time. The top ten clonotypes cover more than 1.5% of the sample.

Every donor in the study was a healthy Caucasian. Three pairs of female monozygotic twins, all aged roughly 18 to 29 years, were included in the twin cohort. Using Miltenyi CD45RO+ enrichment and human naive T-cell isolation kits, memory (CD45RO+) and naive T cells were isolated from PBMC. This same sample was also part of a study on yellow fever vaccine responses in identical twins. From the second report: According to the authors, the vaccine-induced T cell response in identical twins seemed to be partly convergent and partly specific to each individual. In the study, vaccine-responding T cell clones were precisely tracked in identical twins.

The sequence is built from TRBV20-1 and TRBJ2-7, with 13 central nucleotides matching TRBD2. The sample taken for sequencing was memory (CD45RO+) T cells sorted from blood. Explained via the paper, the cell subset or site label denotes: CD45RO+ enriched T cells. The clonotype was recovered from a woman aged 18-29 years in good health. The DNA reads TGCTGTGCCCTAACGGGGACTAGCGGGGTAAACTCCTACGAGCAGTACTTC. Its coded protein is CCALTGTSGVNSYEQYF.